One and the same sample provided the 10 T cell receptor beta chains below, sequenced in a study of T cell responses to AZD1222 COVID-19 vaccine. The data were produced by immunoSEQ multiplex PCR, yet TCRdb's version contains in-frame clones alone and is incomplete. The sample lists about 98,000 clones, roughly 86% occurring once. The sequences come from peripheral blood, collected on day 0 of AZD1222 vaccination. These TCRs come from an adult in good health.

The chain employs TRBV9 and TRBJ2-5; weak D call: TRBD2 (5 bases). This CDR3 spans 13 amino acids. Germline values: CDR1 SGDLS, CDR2 YYNGEE. The V end lost 2 bases, the J end lost 5 bases, and 10 bases lay between the germline ends. The CDR3 spells CASSVSGKETQYF. In nucleotides, the CDR3 is TGTGCCAGCAGCGTGTCCGGGAAGGAGACCCAGTACTTC.

V gene TRBV28 combines with J gene TRBJ1-5; no clear D gene. This CDR3 is 13 amino acids long. Between the trimmed V and J ends, which lost 7 bases and 1 base, there was a span of 8 bases. CDR1 is MDHEN and CDR2 is SYDVKM in the germline V gene. The CDR3: CASISRSNQPQHF. CDR3 in DNA: TGTGCCAGCATCAGCCGGAGCAATCAGCCCCAGCATTTT.

The chain couples TRBV7-2 to TRBJ1-1; D unclear. V was trimmed by 5 bases and J by 11 bases, leaving 21 bases between them. Germline loops: CDR1 SGHTA, CDR2 FQGNSA. The CDR3 contains 14 residues. The CDR3 coding sequence is TGTGCCAGCAGCCCAAGCCAGCTTCTTGGAGGGGCTTTCTTT. It translates to CASSPSQLLGGAFF. Combining the CDR3 with reference TRBV7-2 and TRBJ1-1 gives the whole variable domain GAGVSQSPSNKVTEKGKDVELRCDPISGHTALYWYRQSLGQGLEFLIYFQGNSAPDKSGLPSDRFSAERTGGSVSTLTIQRTQQEDSAVYLCASSPSQLLGGAFFGQGTRLTVV.

This clone was counted once. The chain has TRBV5-1 and TRBJ2-1; D ambiguous. CDR1 and CDR2 (germline): SGHRS, YFSETQ. Trimming pared 0 bases from V and 9 bases from J, leaving 10 bases between. CDR3 length equals 13 residues. CDR3 in DNA: TGCGCCAGCAGCTTGGCCATAGTCGCTGAGCAGTTCTTC. It yields the protein CASSLAIVAEQFF.

The gene calls are TRBV28 and TRBJ2-1; 8 bases map to TRBD1. Germline CDR1 and CDR2: MDHEN and SYDVKM. This CDR3 has 14 amino acids. Trimming cost V 6 bases and J 6 bases; bases outside gene matches: 7. The CDR3 DNA sequence: TGTGCCAGCAGCGCAGGGGGCGACGGCAATGAGCAGTTCTTC. It codes for CASSAGGDGNEQFF. The full variable domain, in which reference TRBV28 and TRBJ2-1 provide the parts outside the CDR3, is DVKVTQSSRYLVKRTGEKVFLECVQDMDHENMFWYRQDPGLGLRLIYFSYDVKMKEKGDIPEGYSVSREKKERFSLILESASTNQTSMYLCASSAGGDGNEQFFGPGTRLTVL.

This chain connects TRBV27 to TRBJ1-5, with D possibly being TRBD1 (5 bases). This CDR3 contains 14 residues. The V gene's germline CDR1 is MNHEY and CDR2 SMNVEV (reference sequence). Deletions cut 2 bases from V and 3 bases from J, with 8 bases between. The CDR3 region has the DNA TGTGCCAGCAGTTTAGGAGGGGTCAATCAGCCCCAGCATTTT. This codes for CASSLGGVNQPQHF.

This clone was detected once. The chain uses TRBV24-1 and TRBJ1-2; a possible D gene is TRBD1 (5 bases). With 3 bases removed from V and 6 bases from J, the gap between germline ends came to 16 bases. Germline values: CDR1 KGHDR, CDR2 SFDVKD. The CDR3 covers 15 residues. The CDR3 sequence is CATSDPARGLHGYTF. CDR3 DNA: TGTGCCACCAGTGATCCGGCTAGGGGATTGCATGGCTACACCTTC.

The chain joins TRBV25-1 to TRBJ2-7; TRBD2 agrees at 8 bases. CDR3 length: 15 residues. Germline CDR1 MGHDK, CDR2 SYGVNS. The V segment lost 5 bases and the J segment 4 bases; nucleotides outside the gene matches: 10. The CDR3 coding sequence is TGTGCCAGCAGTAGTTCAGCGGGAGTGTTATACGAGCAGTACTTC. Translated: CASSSSAGVLYEQYF.

The chain is built from TRBV10-3 and TRBJ1-1; D might be TRBD1 (6 bases). CDR3 length: 14 amino acids. Looked up from germline, CDR1 is ENHRY and CDR2 is SYGVKD. V lost 4 bases, J lost 2 bases, and 11 bases lay in between. The CDR3 DNA sequence: TGTGCCATCAGTGCCCGGACAGACAACACTGAAGCTTTCTTT. Residues: CAISARTDNTEAFF.

The V call is TRBV7-9, the J call TRBJ1-5, with 7 nucleotides matching TRBD1. The CDR3 is 14 residues long. From germline, CDR1 is SEHNR and CDR2 FQNEAQ (reference sequence). Germline trimming cut 5 bases from V and 4 bases from J; bases unmatched to any gene: 5. This CDR3 reads CASSRGTANQPQHF. The CDR3 DNA reads TGTGCCAGCAGCAGAGGGACAGCAAATCAGCCCCAGCATTTT.